Below, 26 T cell receptor beta chains from the same sample are listed, as sequenced in a study of radiotherapy plus CTLA-4 blockade in lung cancer. The data were produced by immunoSEQ multiplex PCR, yet TCRdb's version contains in-frame clones alone and is incomplete. The sample yields tens of thousands of clones, about 80% seen once. Sequencing was performed on peripheral blood, taken from a patient treated with radiotherapy plus ipilimumab. Every receptor here comes from a human donor with non-small cell lung cancer who had stable disease on radiotherapy plus ipilimumab.

This clone showed up just a few times. CDR3 DNA sequence: TGCGCCAGCAGCCAAACCAGGGACTCTGGAAACACCATATATTTT. This translates into CASSQTRDSGNTIYF. The J gene is TRBJ1-3, the V gene TRBV4-1; the D gene is possibly TRBD1 (5 bases). Looked up from germline, CDR1 is MGHRA and CDR2 is YSYEKL. Trimming removed 2 bases from V and 0 bases from J, with 8 bases in between. The CDR3 length is 15 residues.

The J gene is TRBJ2-7, the V gene TRBV5-1; D not resolved. The germline CDR1 and CDR2 sequences are SGHRS and YFSETQ. The ends were cut back, 0 bases at V and 2 bases at J, with 3 bases in the middle. The CDR3 runs to 12 residues. CDR3 sequence: CASSLGAYEQYF. The CDR3 DNA follows: TGCGCCAGCAGCTTGGGGGCCTACGAGCAGTACTTC. The complete variable domain, with remaining parts taken from reference TRBV5-1 and TRBJ2-7, reads KAGVTQTPRYLIKTRGQQVTLSCSPISGHRSVSWYQQTPGQGLQFLFEYFSETQRNKGNFPGRFSGRQFSNSRSEMNVSTLELGDSALYLCASSLGAYEQYFGPGTRLTVT.

This sequence joins TRBV14 and TRBJ2-7; no definite D call. Trimming removed 1 base at V and 0 bases at J, with 16 bases between. The germline V gene encodes CDR1 SGHDN and CDR2 FVKESK. The CDR3 sequence is 17 residues long. The CDR3 coding sequence is TGTGCCAGCAGCCAAGCACGCTCTGACCTAAGCTCCTACGAGCAGTACTTC. It yields the protein CASSQARSDLSSYEQYF.

The V gene is TRBV5-4, the J gene TRBJ1-2; weak D call: TRBD1 (5 bases). V was pared by 5 bases and J by 13 bases, with 24 bases between. Germline CDR1 reads SGHNT; CDR2 reads YYREEE (reference sequence). The CDR3 consists of 14 residues. For the CDR3, the DNA is TGTGCCAGCAGTCCGAGCGCGGGGACCCTGAGTGCCACCTTC. Amino acids: CASSPSAGTLSATF.

This clone was observed once. The chain is built from TRBV6-5 and TRBJ1-1; the match to TRBD1 covers 7 bases. Losses at the gene ends were 0 bases for V and 4 bases for J; bases not matched to a gene: 8. The CDR3 loop spans 16 amino acids. In germline, CDR1 is MNHEY, CDR2 SVGAGI. CDR3: CASSYSALTGATEAFF. For the CDR3, the DNA is TGTGCCAGCAGTTACTCCGCTCTCACAGGGGCCACTGAAGCTTTCTTT.

This chain uses TRBV11-2 with TRBJ2-5, with a tentative D call TRBD2 (6 bases). V shed 7 bases and J shed 1 base, with 13 bases lying between them. The CDR3 is 14 amino acids. Germline V gene lookup returns CDR1 SGHAT and CDR2 FQNNGV. CDR3 sequence: CASTPRGLQETQYF. In nucleotides, the CDR3 is TGTGCCAGCACCCCCCGGGGACTCCAAGAGACCCAGTACTTC.

This sequence joins TRBV7-2 and TRBJ2-7; D may be TRBD2 (6 bases). This CDR3 is 14 amino acids long. In germline, CDR1 is SGHTA, CDR2 FQGNSA. V lost 3 bases and J lost 6, with 15 bases in between. The CDR3 DNA is TGTGCCAGCAGCTTTGGGCGGGGCCCCTCCGAGCAGTACTTC. It encodes CASSFGRGPSEQYF.

The chain combines TRBV6-5 with TRBJ1-2; possibly TRBD1 for D (6 bases). V lost 6 bases to trimming and J lost 0 bases, with 14 bases between them. In germline, CDR1 is MNHEY, CDR2 SVGAGI. This CDR3 comprises 15 residues. CDR3: CASRPTGNANYGYTF. Here the CDR3 DNA reads TGTGCCAGCAGACCCACAGGGAACGCTAACTATGGCTACACCTTC.

This clone was counted only a few times. The chain recombines TRBV6-4 with TRBJ1-6; D is uncertain. The length of the CDR3 is 14 residues. V was shortened by 6 bases and J by 9 bases, with 15 bases between the two germline ends. In germline, CDR1 is MRHNA, CDR2 SNTAGT. The CDR3 spells CASSRAEMGSPLHF. The CDR3 DNA sequence: TGTGCCAGCAGCAGAGCTGAGATGGGTTCACCCCTCCACTTT.

The gene calls are TRBV9 and TRBJ2-2; the match to TRBD1 covers 7 bases. V lost 3 bases to trimming and J lost 3 bases; unmatched junction nucleotides: 8. From germline, CDR1 is SGDLS and CDR2 YYNGEE. The CDR3 contains 16 residues. The CDR3: CASSAAGTDDTGELFF. The CDR3 DNA follows: TGTGCCAGCAGCGCAGCCGGGACAGATGACACCGGGGAGCTGTTTTTT.

The gene calls are TRBV10-3 and TRBJ2-7; D call uncertain. V was clipped by 4 bases and J by 2 bases, with 12 bases between them. The CDR3 consists of 14 residues. Germline CDR1 and CDR2: ENHRY and SYGVKD. CDR3 protein: CAISAGSRPYEQYF. CDR3 in DNA: TGTGCCATCAGTGCGGGCAGCCGGCCCTACGAGCAGTACTTC.

V gene TRBV6-5 combines with J gene TRBJ1-1, with 8 nucleotides matching TRBD1. Germline values: CDR1 MNHEY, CDR2 SVGAGI. With V trimmed by 11 bases and J by 1 base, 12 bases remained unmatched. The CDR3 contains 15 residues. For the CDR3, the DNA is TGTGCCGCGGGGCAGGGGGCGCGAGGGAACACTGAAGCTTTCTTT. Its protein is CAAGQGARGNTEAFF.

V is TRBV6-5 and J is TRBJ2-3, with TRBD2 identical over 10 bases. This CDR3 is built from 14 residues. The J segment lost 9 bases and the V segment lost 5 bases, leaving 8 bases of the junction unmatched. Per the germline V gene, CDR1 is MNHEY and CDR2 is SVGAGI. The CDR3 spells CASSNSGGSLTQYF. CDR3 in DNA: TGTGCCAGCAGTAATAGCGGGGGGAGCTTGACGCAGTATTTT.

This chain connects TRBV4-1 to TRBJ1-4; 7 nucleotides agree with TRBD1. This CDR3 has 16 residues. V lost 1 base and J lost 8; bases outside the gene matches: 10. Germline CDR1 MGHRA, CDR2 YSYEKL. CDR3 DNA sequence: TGCGCCAGCAGCCAAGTTTTAGGGGACAGTAGGGAAAAACTGTTTTTT. Residues: CASSQVLGDSREKLFF.

The CDR3 nucleotides are TGTGCCAGCAGTTACGACATGAATCAGCCCCAGCATTTT. Translated, it gives CASSYDMNQPQHF. The chain links TRBV6-5 to TRBJ1-5, with D unresolved. The CDR3 runs to 13 residues. Trimming removed 2 bases at V and 4 bases at J, with 6 bases between. Germline V gene sequence: CDR1 MNHEY, CDR2 SVGAGI.

The CDR3 bases are TGCAGCGTCCCAGGTGGACAGGGGTTAAGCGAGCAGTACTTC. It translates to CSVPGGQGLSEQYF. The chain recombines TRBV29-1 with TRBJ2-7; 9 bases are shared with TRBD1. V dropped 6 bases and J dropped 6; count of bases not matched to a gene: 12. CDR1 is SQVTM and CDR2 is ANQGSEA in the germline V gene. This CDR3 region has 14 residues.

A note on this clone: The junction differs from germline at one of its ends, possibly a read error. In DNA, the CDR3 is TGTGCCAGCGTCCCTACCACCCTGTCCTCCAATGAGCAGTTCTTC. It yields the protein CASVPTTLSSNEQFF. The chain recombines TRBV19 with TRBJ2-1; D ambiguous. Germline assignment: CDR1 LNHDA and CDR2 SQIVND (reference sequence). The CDR3 is 15 amino acids.

This clone was observed a handful of times. The V and J genes are TRBV4-1 and TRBJ1-1, with 9 positions matching TRBD1. CDR1 MGHRA and CDR2 YSYEKL come from the germline V gene. The junction had 11 bases not matched to a gene; V was cut back by 6 bases and J by 12 bases. The CDR3 has 13 amino acids. In DNA form, the CDR3 reads TGCGCCAGCAGGGTCCCGGGACAGGGTTCCCCTTTCTTT. Translation: CASRVPGQGSPFF.

V and J are TRBV7-6 and TRBJ2-1; the match to TRBD2 covers 14 bases. Germline-derived CDR1 and CDR2 are SGHVS and FNYEAQ. V lost 3 bases to trimming and J lost 2 bases; unmatched junction nucleotides: 6. The CDR3 contains 18 residues. The CDR3 bases are TGTGCCAGCAGCTTCAGGACTAGCGGGGGGAGGACCTACAATGAGCAGTTCTTC. Amino acids: CASSFRTSGGRTYNEQFF.

The gene calls are TRBV4-2 and TRBJ1-2; D ambiguous. V was shortened by 0 bases and J by 4 bases, with 12 bases between the two germline ends. CDR3 length: 15 amino acids. Germline values: CDR1 LGHNA, CDR2 YNFKEQ. CDR3 region: CASSQETVPPYGYTF. The CDR3, as DNA: TGTGCCAGCAGCCAAGAAACAGTTCCTCCCTATGGCTACACCTTC.

The V call is TRBV7-2, the J call TRBJ1-5; D perhaps matches TRBD1 (5 bases). This CDR3 is 15 amino acids long. The germline V gene encodes CDR1 SGHTA and CDR2 FQGNSA. The V gene lost 1 base and the J gene lost 0 bases, with 7 bases spanning the gap. Written as DNA, the CDR3 is TGTGCCAGCAGCTTAGGACAGAATAGCAATCAGCCCCAGCATTTT. The encoded protein is CASSLGQNSNQPQHF. Full variable domain (missing parts from reference TRBV7-2 and TRBJ1-5): GAGVSQSPSNKVTEKGKDVELRCDPISGHTALYWYRQSLGQGLEFLIYFQGNSAPDKSGLPSDRFSAERTGGSVSTLTIQRTQQEDSAVYLCASSLGQNSNQPQHFGDGTRLSIL.

This clone turned up a few times. The junction shows a germline mismatch at one end, possibly a read error. Other DNA sequences of this sample code for an identical CDR3. This chain uses TRBV4-1 with TRBJ2-7; no clear D gene. The CDR3 runs 16 residues. From germline, CDR1 is MGHRA and CDR2 YSYEKL. In nucleotides, the CDR3 is TGTGCCAGCAGCCAAGATGGTCTGTCAAGCTCCTACGAGCAGTACTTC. Its protein product is CASSQDGLSSSYEQYF.

V and J are TRBV12-5 and TRBJ2-7; 13 bases map to TRBD2. CDR1 is LGHNT, CDR2 FRNRAP, per germline. The J segment lost 3 bases and the V segment lost 6 bases, leaving 14 bases of the junction unmatched. This CDR3 spans 18 amino acids. DNA for the CDR3: TGTGCTAGTGGCCCACGGACTAGCGGGGGCGGCCCCAACTACGAGCAGTACTTC. Amino acid sequence: CASGPRTSGGGPNYEQYF.

The chain recombines TRBV6-1 with TRBJ1-6; D gene uncertain. The CDR3 spans 14 residues. V was cut by 9 bases and J by 4 bases, with 13 bases left in between. Germline V gene data show CDR1 as MNHNS and CDR2 as SASEGT. The CDR3 sequence is CARKRVSYNSPLHF. Written as DNA, the CDR3 is TGTGCCAGGAAAAGGGTTTCATATAATTCACCCCTCCACTTT.

This clone came up a few times. The J gene is TRBJ2-7, the V gene TRBV18; 8 nucleotides agree with TRBD2. Per germline, CDR1 KGHSH and CDR2 LQKENI. V trimming: 3 bases; J trimming: 3 bases; junction bases outside the gene matches: 4. The CDR3 has 14 amino acids. The CDR3, as DNA: TGTGCCAGCTCACCCTCTGGGACTAGCTACGAGCAGTACGTC. Translation: CASSPSGTSYEQYV.

The CDR3, as DNA: TGTGCCAGCAGTCGCACCCACGGCGCCGAAGCTTTCTTT. This translates into CASSRTHGAEAFF. The V call is TRBV7-3, the J call TRBJ1-1; D is unclear. Germline CDR1 SGHTA, CDR2 FQGTGA. The V end was cut by 6 bases, the J end by 8 bases, with 16 bases between. This CDR3 is built from 13 residues. The full variable domain, completed using reference TRBV7-3 and TRBJ1-1, is GAGVSQTPSNKVTEKGKYVELRCDPISGHTALYWYRQSLGQGPEFLIYFQGTGAADDSGLPNDRFFAVRPEGSVSTLKIQRTERGDSAVYLCASSRTHGAEAFFGQGTRLTVV.